This TCR beta chain was sequenced during a study of technical replicates of blood from a few donors. Sequencing was performed with immunoSEQ multiplex PCR; in TCRdb, only in-frame clones are kept and a portion is missing. The repertoire holds more than 60,000 clones, with around 94% as singletons. Sequences were obtained from T cells isolated from PBMCs. The receptor was derived from a human donor in good health.

The CDR3 sequence is CASSEGREYEQYF. In DNA form, the CDR3 reads TGCGCCAGCAGTGAGGGTAGGGAGTACGAGCAGTACTTC. The chain uses TRBV10-2 and TRBJ2-7, with D possibly matching TRBD2 (5 bases). CDR3 length: 13 residues. Between the trimmed V and J ends, which lost 2 bases and 4 bases, there was a span of 9 bases. CDR1 and CDR2 from the germline V gene are WSHSY and SAAADI.